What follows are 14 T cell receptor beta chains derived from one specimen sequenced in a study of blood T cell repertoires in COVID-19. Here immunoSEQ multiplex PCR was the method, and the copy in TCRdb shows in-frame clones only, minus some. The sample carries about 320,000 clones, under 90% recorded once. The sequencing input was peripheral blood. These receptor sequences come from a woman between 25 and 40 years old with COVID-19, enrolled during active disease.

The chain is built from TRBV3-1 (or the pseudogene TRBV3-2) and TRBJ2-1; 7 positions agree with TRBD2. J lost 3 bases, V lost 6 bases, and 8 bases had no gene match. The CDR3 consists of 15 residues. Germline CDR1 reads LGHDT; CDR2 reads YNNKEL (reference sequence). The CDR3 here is CASSPSGGGYNEQFF. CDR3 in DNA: TGTGCCAGCAGTCCCTCGGGGGGAGGCTACAATGAGCAGTTCTTC.

This chain's CDR3 is CASSFGLGQLSAYEQYF. In DNA form, the CDR3 reads TGTGCCAGCAGCTTCGGCTTAGGACAACTTTCCGCCTACGAGCAGTACTTC. The rearrangement uses TRBV7-9 and TRBJ2-7; tentative D call: TRBD1 (5 bases). The germline gives CDR1 SEHNR, CDR2 FQNEAQ (reference sequence). Trimming shortened V by 3 bases and J by 2 bases, and 20 bases separated the two germline ends. This CDR3 spans 17 amino acids.

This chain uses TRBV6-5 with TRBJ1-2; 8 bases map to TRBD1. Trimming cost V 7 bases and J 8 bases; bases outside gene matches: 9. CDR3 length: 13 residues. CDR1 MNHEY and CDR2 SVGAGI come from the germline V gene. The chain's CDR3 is CASTHPRGHGYTF. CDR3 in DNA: TGTGCCAGCACCCACCCCAGGGGGCACGGCTACACCTTC.

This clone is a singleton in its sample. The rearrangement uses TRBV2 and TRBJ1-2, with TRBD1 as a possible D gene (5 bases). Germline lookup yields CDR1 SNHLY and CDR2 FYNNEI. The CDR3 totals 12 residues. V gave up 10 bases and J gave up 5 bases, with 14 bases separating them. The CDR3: CATTGTSYGYTF. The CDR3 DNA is TGTGCCACAACCGGGACTTCGTATGGCTACACCTTC.

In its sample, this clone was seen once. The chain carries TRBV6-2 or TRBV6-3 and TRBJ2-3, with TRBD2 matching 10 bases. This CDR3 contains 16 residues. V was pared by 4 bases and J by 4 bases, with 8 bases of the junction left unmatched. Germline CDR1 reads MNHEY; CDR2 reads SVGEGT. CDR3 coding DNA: TGTGCCAGCAGTTCCAAGCGGGGGGGCCTCTCAGATACGCAGTATTTT. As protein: CASSSKRGGLSDTQYF.

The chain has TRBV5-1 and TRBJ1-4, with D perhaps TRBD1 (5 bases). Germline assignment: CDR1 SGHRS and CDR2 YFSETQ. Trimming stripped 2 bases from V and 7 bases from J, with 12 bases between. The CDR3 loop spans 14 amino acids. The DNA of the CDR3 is TGCGCCAGCAGCTTCGGGGGGATAGGTGAAAAACTGTTTTTT. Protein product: CASSFGGIGEKLFF.

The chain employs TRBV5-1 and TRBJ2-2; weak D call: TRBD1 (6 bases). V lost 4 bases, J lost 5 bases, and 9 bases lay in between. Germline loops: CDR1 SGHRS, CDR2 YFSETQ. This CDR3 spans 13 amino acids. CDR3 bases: TGCGCCAGCAGCCAACAGGGAACCGGGGAGCTGTTTTTT. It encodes CASSQQGTGELFF.

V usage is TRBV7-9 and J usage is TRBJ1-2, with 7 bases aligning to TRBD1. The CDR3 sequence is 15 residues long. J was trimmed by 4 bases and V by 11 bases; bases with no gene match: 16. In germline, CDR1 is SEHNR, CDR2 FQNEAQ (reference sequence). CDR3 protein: CALRIYRGSGYGYTF. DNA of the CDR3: TGTGCCCTTAGAATTTACAGGGGAAGTGGCTATGGCTACACCTTC. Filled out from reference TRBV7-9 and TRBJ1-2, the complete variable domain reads DTGVSQNPRHKITKRGQNVTFRCDPISEHNRLYWYRQTLGQGPEFLTYFQNEAQLEKSRLLSDRFSAERPKGSFSTLEIQRTEQGDSAMYLCALRIYRGSGYGYTFGSGTRLTVV.

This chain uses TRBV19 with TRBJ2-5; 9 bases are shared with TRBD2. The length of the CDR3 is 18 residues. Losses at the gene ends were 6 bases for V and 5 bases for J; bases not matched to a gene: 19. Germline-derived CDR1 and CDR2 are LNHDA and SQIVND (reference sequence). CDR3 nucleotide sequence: TGTGCCAGTAGCTCCCCCCCCCAAGTGGCGGGGGGGCCGGAGACCCAGTACTTC. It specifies CASSSPPQVAGGPETQYF.

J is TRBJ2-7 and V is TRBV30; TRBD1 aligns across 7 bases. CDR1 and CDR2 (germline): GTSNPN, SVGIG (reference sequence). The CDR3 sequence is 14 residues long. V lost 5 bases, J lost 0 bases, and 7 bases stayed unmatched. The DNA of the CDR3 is TGTGCCTGGGAGGACAGGCTAAGCTCCTACGAGCAGTACTTC. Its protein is CAWEDRLSSYEQYF.

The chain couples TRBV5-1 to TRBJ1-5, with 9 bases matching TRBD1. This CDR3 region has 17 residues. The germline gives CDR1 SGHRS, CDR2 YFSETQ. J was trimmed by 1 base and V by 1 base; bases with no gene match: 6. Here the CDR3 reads CASSLTPGTGSNQPQHF. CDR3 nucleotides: TGCGCCAGCAGCTTGACCCCCGGGACAGGGAGCAATCAGCCCCAGCATTTT.

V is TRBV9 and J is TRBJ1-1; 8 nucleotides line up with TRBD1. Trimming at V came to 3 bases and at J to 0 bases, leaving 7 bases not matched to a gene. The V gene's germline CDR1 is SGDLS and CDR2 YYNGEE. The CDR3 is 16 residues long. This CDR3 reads CASSATTGVMNTEAFF. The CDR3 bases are TGTGCCAGCAGCGCGACGACAGGGGTCATGAACACTGAAGCTTTCTTT.

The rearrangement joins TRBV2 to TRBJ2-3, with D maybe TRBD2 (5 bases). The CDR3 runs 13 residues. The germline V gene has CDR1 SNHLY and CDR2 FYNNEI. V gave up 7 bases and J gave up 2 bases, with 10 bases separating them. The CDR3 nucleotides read TGTGCCAGCAAGGGCGGACTCACAGATACGCAGTATTTT. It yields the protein CASKGGLTDTQYF.

CDR3 DNA: TGCGCCAGCAGCAAGACAGGGATGGATTCACCCCTCCACTTT. Amino acids: CASSKTGMDSPLHF. The rearrangement joins TRBV5-1 to TRBJ1-6; 7 nucleotides agree with TRBD1. The germline gives CDR1 SGHRS, CDR2 YFSETQ. The length of the CDR3 is 14 residues. Germline trimming cut 4 bases from V and 8 bases from J; bases unmatched to any gene: 6.